This paragraph covers one T cell receptor (beta chain) sequence. No cognate antigen has been identified for it. Base qualities are not recorded, but no much larger clone differs from it by a single base. The V end loses 2 bases and the J end loses 2 bases, and a stretch of 7 bases separates them. CDR1 and CDR2 (SGHDT, YYEEEE) derive from the germline V gene. The CDR3 runs 13 amino acids, cysteine and phenylalanine included. Of the read, only the CDR3 DNA is kept; its 39 bases are in frame from base 1. The data stem from a study of control samples from healthy donors and cancer patients (dated by TCRdb to the early 2020s). Libraries came from the immunoSEQ multiplex PCR assay. This immuneACCESS table, as held by TCRdb, lists in-frame sequences with V and J called but not all clones. Of the missing ones, under half trace to an unresolved V gene in checked studies; the others have no known cause. The sample data list roughly 100,000 clones, and roughly four fifths of these were observed just once. Of the sample, about 12% falls within the top ten clones.

This TCR came from a woman aged 45-65 years in good health. The sample taken for sequencing was blood. Recombination joined TRBV5-6 with TRBJ2-5, with no reliable assignment of the D segment. The CDR3: CASSFGWQETQYF. In nucleotide form, the sequence is TGTGCCAGCAGCTTTGGGTGGCAAGAGACCCAGTACTTC.